Sequencing of this T cell receptor (beta chain) was carried out in a study of breast tumors, draining lymph nodes, adjacent tissues. Study-level points and caveats: Tumor TCR diversity was below lymph nodes but above nontumor tissue. Compared with basal-like, luminal-like tumors shared significantly more repertoire with nontumor tissue. Tumor T cell lymph node origin was a supported hypothesis, not proven.

The CDR3 is made up of 14 amino acids. V gave up 5 bases and J gave up 6 bases; unmatched junction bases: 5. Germline loops: CDR1 MGHRA, CDR2 YSYEKL. TCRdb re-called the multiplex PCR reads through MiXCR, storing one row per CDR3 protein. The top ten clones hold about 2.2% of a sample with under 150,000 distinct CDR3 sequences, 21% of them seen once. Breast cancer patients provided tissue from their axillary draining lymph nodes. This clonotype was detected many times. Its antigen is not identified. This receptor was identified in a female donor with breast cancer. Some clones in this sample may be carry-over from other donors' samples. Sequenced: axillary lymph node tissue. This sequence joins TRBV4-1 and TRBJ2-1, with 9 positions matching TRBD2. CDR3 protein: CASSVLTSGNEQFF. CDR3 coding DNA: TGCGCCAGCAGCGTATTGACTAGCGGCAATGAGCAGTTCTTC.